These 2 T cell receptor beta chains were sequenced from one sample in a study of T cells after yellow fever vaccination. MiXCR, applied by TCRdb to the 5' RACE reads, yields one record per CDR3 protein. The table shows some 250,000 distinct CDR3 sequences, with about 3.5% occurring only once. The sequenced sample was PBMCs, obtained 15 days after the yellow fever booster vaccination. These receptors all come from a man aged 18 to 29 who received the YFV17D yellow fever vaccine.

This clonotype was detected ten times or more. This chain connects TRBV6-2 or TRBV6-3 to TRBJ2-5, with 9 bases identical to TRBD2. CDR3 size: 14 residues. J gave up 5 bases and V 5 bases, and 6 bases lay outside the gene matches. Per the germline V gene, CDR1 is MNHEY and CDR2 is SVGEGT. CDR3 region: CASSRSGGRETQYF. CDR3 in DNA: TGTGCCAGCAGTCGTAGCGGGGGAAGGGAGACCCAGTACTTC.

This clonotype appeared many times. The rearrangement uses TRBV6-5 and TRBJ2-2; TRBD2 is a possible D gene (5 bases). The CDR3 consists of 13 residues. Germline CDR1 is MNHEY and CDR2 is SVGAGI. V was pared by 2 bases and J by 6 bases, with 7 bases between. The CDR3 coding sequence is TGTGCCAGCAGTTACGAGGGTCCCGGGGAGCTGTTTTTT. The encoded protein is CASSYEGPGELFF.